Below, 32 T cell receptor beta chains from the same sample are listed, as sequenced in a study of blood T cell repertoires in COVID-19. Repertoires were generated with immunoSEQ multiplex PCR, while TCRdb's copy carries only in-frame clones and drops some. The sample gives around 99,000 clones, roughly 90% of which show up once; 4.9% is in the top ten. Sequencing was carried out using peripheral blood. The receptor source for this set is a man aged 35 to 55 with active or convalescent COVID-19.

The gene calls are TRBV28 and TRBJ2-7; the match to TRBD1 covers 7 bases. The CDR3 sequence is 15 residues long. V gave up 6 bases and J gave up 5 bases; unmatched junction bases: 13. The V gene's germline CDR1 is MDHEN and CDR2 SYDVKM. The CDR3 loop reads CASSDDHRGWDEQYF. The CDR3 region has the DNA TGTGCCAGCAGCGACGACCACAGGGGATGGGACGAGCAGTACTTC.

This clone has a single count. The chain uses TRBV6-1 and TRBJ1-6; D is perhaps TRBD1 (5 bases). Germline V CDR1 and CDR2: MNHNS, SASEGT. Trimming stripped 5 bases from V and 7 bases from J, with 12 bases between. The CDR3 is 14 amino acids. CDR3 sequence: CASSLSGGNSPLHF. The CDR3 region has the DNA TGTGCCAGCAGTCTGTCCGGGGGGAATTCACCCCTCCACTTT.

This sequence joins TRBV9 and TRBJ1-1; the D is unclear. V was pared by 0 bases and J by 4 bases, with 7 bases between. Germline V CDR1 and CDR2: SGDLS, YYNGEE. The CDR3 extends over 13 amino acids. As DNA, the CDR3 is TGTGCCAGCAGCGTAGATTCGGGCACTGAAGCTTTCTTT. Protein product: CASSVDSGTEAFF.

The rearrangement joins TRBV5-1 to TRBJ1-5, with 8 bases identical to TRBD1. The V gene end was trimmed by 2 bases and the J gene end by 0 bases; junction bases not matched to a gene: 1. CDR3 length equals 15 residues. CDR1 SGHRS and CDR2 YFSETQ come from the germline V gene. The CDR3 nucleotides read TGCGCCAGCAGCTTACAGGGGGATAGCAATCAGCCCCAGCATTTT. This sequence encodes CASSLQGDSNQPQHF.

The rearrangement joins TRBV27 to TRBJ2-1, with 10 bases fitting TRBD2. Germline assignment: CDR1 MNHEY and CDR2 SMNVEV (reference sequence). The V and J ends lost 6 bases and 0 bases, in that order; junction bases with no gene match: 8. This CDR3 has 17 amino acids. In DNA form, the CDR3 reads TGTGCCAGCAGGATTCAGGGACTAGCGAGCTCCTACAATGAGCAGTTCTTC. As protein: CASRIQGLASSYNEQFF.

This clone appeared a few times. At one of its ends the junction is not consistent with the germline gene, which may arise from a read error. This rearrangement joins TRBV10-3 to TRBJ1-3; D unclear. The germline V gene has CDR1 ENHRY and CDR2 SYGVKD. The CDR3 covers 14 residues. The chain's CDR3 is CAIGEVSSGNTIYF. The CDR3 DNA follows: TGTGCCATCGGTGAGGTGAGCTCTGGAAACACCATATATTTT.

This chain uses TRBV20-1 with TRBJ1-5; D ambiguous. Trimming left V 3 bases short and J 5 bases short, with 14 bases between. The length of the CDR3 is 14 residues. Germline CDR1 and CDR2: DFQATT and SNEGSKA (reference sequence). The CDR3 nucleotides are TGCAGTGCTAGTGTACCCGGGAGGGATCAGCCCCAGCATTTT. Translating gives CSASVPGRDQPQHF.

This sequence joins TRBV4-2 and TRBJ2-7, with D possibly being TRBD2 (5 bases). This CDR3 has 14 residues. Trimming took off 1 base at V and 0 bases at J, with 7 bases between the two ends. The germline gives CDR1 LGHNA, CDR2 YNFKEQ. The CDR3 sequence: CASSQAGDSYEQYF. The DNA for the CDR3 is TGTGCCAGCAGCCAAGCCGGGGACTCCTACGAGCAGTACTTC.

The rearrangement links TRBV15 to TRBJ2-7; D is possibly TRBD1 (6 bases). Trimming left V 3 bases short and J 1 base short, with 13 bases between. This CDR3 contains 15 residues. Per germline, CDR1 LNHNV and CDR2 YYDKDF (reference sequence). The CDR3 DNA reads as TGTGCCACCAGCAGTACCGGGACATCGTCCTACGAGCAGTACTTC. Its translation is CATSSTGTSSYEQYF.

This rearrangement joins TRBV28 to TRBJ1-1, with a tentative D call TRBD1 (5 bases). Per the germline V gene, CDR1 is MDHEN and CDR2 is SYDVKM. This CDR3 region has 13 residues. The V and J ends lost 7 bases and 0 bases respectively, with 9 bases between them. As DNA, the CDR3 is TGTGCCAGCACTACAGGTCTGAACACTGAAGCTTTCTTT. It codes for CASTTGLNTEAFF. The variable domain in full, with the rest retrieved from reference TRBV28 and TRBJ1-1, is DVKVTQSSRYLVKRTGEKVFLECVQDMDHENMFWYRQDPGLGLRLIYFSYDVKMKEKGDIPEGYSVSREKKERFSLILESASTNQTSMYLCASTTGLNTEAFFGQGTRLTVV.

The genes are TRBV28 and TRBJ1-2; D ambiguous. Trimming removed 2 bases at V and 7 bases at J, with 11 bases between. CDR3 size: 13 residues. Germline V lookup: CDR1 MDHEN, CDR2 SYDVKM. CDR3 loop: CASSLQVQSGYTF. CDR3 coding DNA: TGTGCCAGCAGTTTACAGGTGCAGAGTGGCTACACCTTC.

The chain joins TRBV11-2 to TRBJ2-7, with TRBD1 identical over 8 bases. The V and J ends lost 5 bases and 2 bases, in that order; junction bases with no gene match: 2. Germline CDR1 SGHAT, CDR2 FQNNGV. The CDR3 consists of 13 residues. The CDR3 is CASSPGGAYEQYF. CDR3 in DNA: TGTGCCAGCAGCCCAGGGGGCGCCTACGAGCAGTACTTC.

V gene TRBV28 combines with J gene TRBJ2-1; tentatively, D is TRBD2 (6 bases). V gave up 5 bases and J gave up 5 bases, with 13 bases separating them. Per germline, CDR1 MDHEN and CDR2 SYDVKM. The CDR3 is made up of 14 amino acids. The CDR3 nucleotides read TGTGCCAGCAGTCGGGTCGGGGGTAACAATGAGCAGTTCTTC. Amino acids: CASSRVGGNNEQFF.

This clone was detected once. The CDR3 nucleotides are TGTGCCACCATTTTCCAAGGACTACTTAAGGACGACATATATTTT. It yields the protein CATIFQGLLKDDIYF. The chain links TRBV6-5 to TRBJ1-3, with D uncertain. Germline assignment: CDR1 MNHEY and CDR2 SVGAGI. The CDR3 runs to 15 residues. The V end was cut by 10 bases, the J end by 12 bases, with 28 bases between.

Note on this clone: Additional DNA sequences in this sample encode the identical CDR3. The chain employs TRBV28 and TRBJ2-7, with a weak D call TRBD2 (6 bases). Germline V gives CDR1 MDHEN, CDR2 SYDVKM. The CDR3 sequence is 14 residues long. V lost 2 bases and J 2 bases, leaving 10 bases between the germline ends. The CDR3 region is CASSLGGVAYEQYF. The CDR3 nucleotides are TGTGCCAGCAGTTTAGGAGGGGTCGCCTACGAGCAGTACTTC.

The CDR3 loop reads CASSPVLSGEQYF. The CDR3 nucleotides are TGTGCCAGCTCACCGGTTCTTTCGGGGGAGCAGTACTTC. This rearrangement joins TRBV18 to TRBJ2-7; possibly TRBD2 for D (5 bases). The germline V gene has CDR1 KGHSH and CDR2 LQKENI. CDR3 length: 13 residues. The V and J ends lost 3 bases and 7 bases respectively, with 13 bases between them. Based on the CDR3 plus reference TRBV18 and TRBJ2-7, the full variable domain is NAGVMQNPRHLVRRRGQEARLRCSPMKGHSHVYWYRQLPEEGLKFMVYLQKENIIDESGMPKERFSAEFPKEGPSILRIQQVVRGDSAAYFCASSPVLSGEQYFGPGTRLTVT.

The CDR3 region is CASSFTPGTSDTDTQYF. The CDR3 nucleotides read TGTGCCAGCAGTTTCACCCCCGGGACTAGCGACACAGATACGCAGTATTTT. This chain joins TRBV7-2 and TRBJ2-3, with 10 nucleotides matching TRBD2. CDR3 length: 17 amino acids. Germline assignment: CDR1 SGHTA and CDR2 FQGNSA. The junction had 11 bases not matched to a gene; V was cut back by 6 bases and J by 2 bases.

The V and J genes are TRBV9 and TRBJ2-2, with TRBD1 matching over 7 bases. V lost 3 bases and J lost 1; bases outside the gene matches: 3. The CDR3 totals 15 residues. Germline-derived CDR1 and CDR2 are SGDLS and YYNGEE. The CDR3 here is CASSAGQMNTGELFF. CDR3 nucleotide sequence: TGTGCCAGCAGCGCGGGACAGATGAACACCGGGGAGCTGTTTTTT.

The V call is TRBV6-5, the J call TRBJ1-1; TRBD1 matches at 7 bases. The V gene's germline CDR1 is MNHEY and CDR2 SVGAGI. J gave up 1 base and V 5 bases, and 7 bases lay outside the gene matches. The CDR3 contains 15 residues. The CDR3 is CASSTLDRKNTEAFF. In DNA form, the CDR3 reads TGTGCCAGCAGTACCCTGGACAGGAAGAACACTGAAGCTTTCTTT.

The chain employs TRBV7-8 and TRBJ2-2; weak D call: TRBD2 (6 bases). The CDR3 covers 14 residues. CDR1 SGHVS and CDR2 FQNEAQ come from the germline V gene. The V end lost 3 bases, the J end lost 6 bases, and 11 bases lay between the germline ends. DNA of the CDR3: TGTGCCAGCAGCTTGCCGTGGGAGGCCGGGGAGCTGTTTTTT. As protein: CASSLPWEAGELFF.

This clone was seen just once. DNA for the CDR3: TGTGCCAGCAGTTTAAAGGGGACAGAAAATGAAAAACTGTTTTTT. The encoded protein is CASSLKGTENEKLFF. This chain joins TRBV27 and TRBJ1-4; the match to TRBD1 covers 7 bases. The CDR3 consists of 15 residues. V shed 2 bases, J shed 5 bases, and the junction held 5 bases outside the gene matches. The germline gives CDR1 MNHEY, CDR2 SMNVEV (reference sequence).

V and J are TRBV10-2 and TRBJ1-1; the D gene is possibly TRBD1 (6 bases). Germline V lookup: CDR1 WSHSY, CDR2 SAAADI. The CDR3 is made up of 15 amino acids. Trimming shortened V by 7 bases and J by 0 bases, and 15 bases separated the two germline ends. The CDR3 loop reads CASNPQGTLNTEAFF. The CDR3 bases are TGCGCCAGCAACCCCCAGGGGACCCTGAACACTGAAGCTTTCTTT.

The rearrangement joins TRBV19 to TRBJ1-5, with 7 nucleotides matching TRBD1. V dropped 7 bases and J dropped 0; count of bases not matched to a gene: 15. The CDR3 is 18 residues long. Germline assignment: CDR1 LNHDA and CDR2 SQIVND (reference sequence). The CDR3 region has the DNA TGTGCCAGTACCTCCGGTAGGGGGCCACTTTATAGCAATCAGCCCCAGCATTTT. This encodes CASTSGRGPLYSNQPQHF.

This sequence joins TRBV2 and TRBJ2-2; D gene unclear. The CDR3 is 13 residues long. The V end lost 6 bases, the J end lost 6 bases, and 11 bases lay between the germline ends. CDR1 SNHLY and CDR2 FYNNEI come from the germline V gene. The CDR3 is CASSYPNSGELFF. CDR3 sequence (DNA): TGTGCCAGCAGCTACCCCAACTCCGGGGAGCTGTTTTTT.

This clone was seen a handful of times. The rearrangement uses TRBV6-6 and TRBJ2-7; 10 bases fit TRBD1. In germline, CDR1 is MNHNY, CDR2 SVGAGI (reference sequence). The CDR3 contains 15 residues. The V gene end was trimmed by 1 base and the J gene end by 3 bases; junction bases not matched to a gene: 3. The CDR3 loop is CASSYWDRGGYEQYF. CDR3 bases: TGTGCCAGCAGTTACTGGGACAGGGGTGGCTACGAGCAGTACTTC.

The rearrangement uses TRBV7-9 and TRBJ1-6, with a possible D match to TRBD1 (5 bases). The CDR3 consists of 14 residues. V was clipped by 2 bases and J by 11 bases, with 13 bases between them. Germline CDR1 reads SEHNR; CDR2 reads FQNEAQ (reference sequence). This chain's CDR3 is CASSLPGIKAPLHF. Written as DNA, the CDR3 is TGTGCCAGCAGCTTACCAGGGATTAAGGCACCCCTCCACTTT.

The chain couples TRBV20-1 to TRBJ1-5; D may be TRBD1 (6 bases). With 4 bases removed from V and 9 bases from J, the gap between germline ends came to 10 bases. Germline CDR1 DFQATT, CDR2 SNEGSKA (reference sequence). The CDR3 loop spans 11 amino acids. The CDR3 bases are TGCAGTGCTACTCCGGACAGGCCCCAGCATTTT. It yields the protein CSATPDRPQHF.

The CDR3 protein is CASSATLEVEAFF. As DNA, the CDR3 is TGTGCCAGCAGTGCCACGTTAGAGGTGGAGGCTTTCTTT. The chain joins TRBV6-2 or TRBV6-3 to TRBJ1-1; D unclear. The ends were cut back, 5 bases at V and 11 bases at J, with 18 bases in the middle. Germline-derived CDR1 and CDR2 are MNHEY and SVGEGT. The CDR3 consists of 13 residues.

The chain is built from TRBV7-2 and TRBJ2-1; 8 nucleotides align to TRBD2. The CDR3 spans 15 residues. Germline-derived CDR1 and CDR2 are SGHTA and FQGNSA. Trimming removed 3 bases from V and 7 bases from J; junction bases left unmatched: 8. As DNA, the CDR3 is TGTGCCAGCAGCTTCGCGTCGGGAGGGGGGAATGAGCAGTTCTTC. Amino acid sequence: CASSFASGGGNEQFF.

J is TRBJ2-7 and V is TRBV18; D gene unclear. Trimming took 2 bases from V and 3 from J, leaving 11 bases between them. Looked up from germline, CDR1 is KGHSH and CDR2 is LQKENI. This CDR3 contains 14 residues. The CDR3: CASSPRGAGYEQYF. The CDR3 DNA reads TGTGCCAGCTCACCAAGAGGTGCTGGCTACGAGCAGTACTTC.

DNA for the CDR3: TGTGCCAGCAGCCGGTGGCAAAACACTGAAGCTTTCTTT. Amino acids: CASSRWQNTEAFF. V gene TRBV6-2 or TRBV6-3 combines with J gene TRBJ1-1; D gene uncertain. Germline V gene lookup returns CDR1 MNHEY and CDR2 SVGEGT. V was cut by 6 bases and J by 2 bases, with 10 bases left in between. The CDR3 covers 13 residues.

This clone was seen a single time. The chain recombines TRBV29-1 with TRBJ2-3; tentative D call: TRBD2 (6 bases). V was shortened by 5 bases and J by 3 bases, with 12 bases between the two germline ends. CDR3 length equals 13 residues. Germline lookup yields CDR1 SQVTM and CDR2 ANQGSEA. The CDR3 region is CSVSWTITDTQYF. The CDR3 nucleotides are TGCAGCGTTTCCTGGACTATAACAGATACGCAGTATTTT.